This passage covers 8 T cell receptor beta chains from one sample sequenced in a study of T cell responses to AZD1222 COVID-19 vaccine. Clones were read by immunoSEQ multiplex PCR, and TCRdb kept only the in-frame ones, dropping some. The data hold fewer than 85,000 clones, with 90% observed a single time. The sequencing used peripheral blood, collected on day 0 of AZD1222 vaccination. The receptor set was obtained from an adult in good health.

The chain employs TRBV24-1 and TRBJ1-1, with D possibly TRBD1 on 5 matching bases. Deletions cut 8 bases from V and 0 bases from J, with 6 bases between. CDR1 and CDR2 (germline): KGHDR, SFDVKD. This CDR3 region has 12 residues. The CDR3 protein is CATKGLNTEAFF. As DNA, the CDR3 is TGTGCCACCAAGGGGCTGAACACTGAAGCTTTCTTT.

The DNA of the CDR3 is TGTGCCAGCAGTGCACAGGGGAATGAGTTCTTC. This sequence encodes CASSAQGNEFF. The V and J genes are TRBV2 and TRBJ2-1, with 7 bases aligning to TRBD1. J gave up 14 bases and V 4 bases, and 5 bases lay outside the gene matches. Germline V lookup: CDR1 SNHLY, CDR2 FYNNEI. The CDR3 sequence is 11 residues long.

This sequence joins TRBV19 and TRBJ1-2, with a weak D call TRBD1 (6 bases). The CDR3 is 13 residues long. From germline, CDR1 is LNHDA and CDR2 SQIVND (reference sequence). V was trimmed by 3 bases and J by 8 bases, leaving 13 bases between them. CDR3 sequence: CASSILQGRGYTF. CDR3 sequence (DNA): TGTGCCAGTAGTATCTTACAGGGCCGAGGCTACACCTTC.

This clone came up a few times. This chain connects TRBV19 to TRBJ2-7, with 9 bases aligning to TRBD2. Germline V gives CDR1 LNHDA, CDR2 SQIVND (reference sequence). CDR3 size: 15 residues. Germline trimming cut 4 bases from V and 1 base from J; bases unmatched to any gene: 5. This CDR3 reads CASSTSAGGSYEQYF. Written as DNA, the CDR3 is TGTGCCAGTAGTACTTCCGCGGGAGGGTCCTACGAGCAGTACTTC.

The CDR3 bases are TGTGCCAGCGAACAGGACTACGAGCAGTACTTC. As protein: CASEQDYEQYF. The chain has TRBV19 and TRBJ2-7; perhaps TRBD1 as D (5 bases). Looked up from germline, CDR1 is LNHDA and CDR2 is SQIVND (reference sequence). V lost 9 bases, J lost 3 bases, and 9 bases lay in between. The CDR3 runs to 11 residues.

The J gene is TRBJ1-1, the V gene TRBV18, with D hard to call. The V gene lost 2 bases and the J gene lost 2 bases, with 9 bases spanning the gap. Per the germline V gene, CDR1 is KGHSH and CDR2 is LQKENI. The CDR3 covers 14 residues. The CDR3 region has the DNA TGTGCCAGCTCACCAGACGGTTTTAACACTGAAGCTTTCTTT. It codes for CASSPDGFNTEAFF.

Concerning this clone: Other DNA sequences in this sample translate to the same CDR3. This chain connects TRBV2 to TRBJ1-2; D unclear. The length of the CDR3 is 13 residues. Deletions cut 3 bases from V and 0 bases from J, with 5 bases between. The germline V gene encodes CDR1 SNHLY and CDR2 FYNNEI. The CDR3 sequence is CASSDGANYGYTF. CDR3 in DNA: TGTGCCAGCAGTGATGGGGCTAACTATGGCTACACCTTC.

V is TRBV6-5 and J is TRBJ1-2, with D perhaps TRBD1 (6 bases). The V gene's germline CDR1 is MNHEY and CDR2 SVGAGI. The V end lost 2 bases, the J end lost 7 bases, and 20 bases lay between the germline ends. The CDR3 has 16 residues. The CDR3 spells CASSYGAGGRSLGYTF. The CDR3 DNA follows: TGTGCCAGCAGTTACGGCGCGGGGGGCCGCTCCCTTGGCTACACCTTC.